This T cell receptor (beta chain) was profiled in a study of T cell changes during pregnancy in multiple sclerosis. With 4 bases clipped from V and 8 bases from J, the junction kept 7 bases outside the gene matches. Per the germline V gene, CDR1 is SGHRS and CDR2 is YFSETQ. The CDR3 is made up of 14 amino acids. The data were produced by immunoSEQ multiplex PCR, yet TCRdb's version contains in-frame clones alone and is incomplete. The data show some 80,000 clones, approximately 92% seen once. This TCR was recovered from a female donor with multiple sclerosis, enrolled in a pregnancy study. The chain recombines TRBV5-1 with TRBJ2-1; 9 bases agree with TRBD1. The sequencing here drew on peripheral blood, taken in the first trimester of pregnancy. CDR3 bases: TGCGCCAGCAGCCCGCGACAGGGGGGGGATGAGCAGTTCTTC. This translates into CASSPRQGGDEQFF.